This T cell receptor beta chain appears in the sequencing data of a study of CD8+ T cells in alopecia areata. Isolated RNA was reverse transcribed into cDNA used as the sequencing template. Generated by immunoSEQ multiplex PCR, the TCRdb table keeps only in-frame clones and is missing some. The data hold roughly 16,000 clones, with almost 60% observed a single time. This clone was recorded only once. Its antigen is unidentified. The length of the CDR3 is 15 residues. In germline, CDR1 is SGHTA, CDR2 FQGNSA. J was trimmed by 9 bases and V by 1 base; bases with no gene match: 9. Patients with alopecia areata provided lesional scalp punch biopsies as well as peripheral blood. The study, taken as a whole, reports: Lesional scalp, especially alopecia totalis/universalis, showed higher clonality than normal scalp.

The clonotype was recovered from a human donor with alopecia areata. The specimen sequenced was skin. The V and J genes are TRBV7-2 and TRBJ2-1; 7 bases agree with TRBD2. In DNA form, the CDR3 reads TGTGCCAGCAGCTTAGTGGTCGGGACTATCATTGAGCAGTTCTTC. The encoded protein is CASSLVVGTIIEQFF.